This section outlines one TCR beta chain sequence together with its context. The target antigen is unknown. This specimen belongs to a study of OX40 agonist ivuxolimab in advanced cancers. Using immunoSEQ multiplex PCR, the repertoire was profiled, and TCRdb retains in-frame clones only, with some absent. The sample lists fewer than 50,000 clones; 70% to 90% were seen once. Trimming took 1 base from V and 2 from J, leaving 10 bases between them. Germline CDR1 SGHRS, CDR2 YFSETQ. CDR3 length equals 14 residues. Study results and caveats: Compared with CD4+, CD8+ T cells on average had more expanded clones. Not determined was the antigen specificity of the expanded peripheral T cells.

The specimen comprised CD4+ or CD8+ T cells sorted from blood, sampled in a trial of the OX40 agonist ivuxolimab. The clonotype was recovered from an adult with an advanced solid tumor such as melanoma, head and neck, liver or kidney cancer. This sequence joins TRBV5-1 and TRBJ2-7; D may be TRBD1 (6 bases). The CDR3 DNA reads as TGCGCCAGCAGCTTGTCACAGGGTCCCTACGAGCAGTACTTC. It translates to CASSLSQGPYEQYF.